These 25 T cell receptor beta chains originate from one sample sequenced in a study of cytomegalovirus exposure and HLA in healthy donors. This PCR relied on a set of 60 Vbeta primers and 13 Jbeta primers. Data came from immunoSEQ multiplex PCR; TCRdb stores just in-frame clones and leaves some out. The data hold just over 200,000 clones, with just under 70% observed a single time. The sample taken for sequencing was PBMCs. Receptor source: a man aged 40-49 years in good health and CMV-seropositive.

In nucleotides, the CDR3 is TGTGCCAGCAGTTATGCAGGGACTATTTCCGAGACCCAGTACTTC. Protein sequence: CASSYAGTISETQYF. V usage is TRBV6-6 and J usage is TRBJ2-5; 7 bases align to TRBD2. V shed 3 bases, J shed 5 bases, and the junction held 9 bases outside the gene matches. This CDR3 comprises 15 residues. CDR1 is MNHNY and CDR2 is SVGAGI in the germline V gene (reference sequence).

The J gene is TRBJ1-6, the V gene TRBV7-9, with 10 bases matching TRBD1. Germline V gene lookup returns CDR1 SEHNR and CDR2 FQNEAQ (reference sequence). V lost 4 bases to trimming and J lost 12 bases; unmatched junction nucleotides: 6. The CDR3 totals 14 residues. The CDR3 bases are TGTGCCAGCAGCTCCGGGACAGGGGAGGGACCCCTCCACTTT. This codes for CASSSGTGEGPLHF. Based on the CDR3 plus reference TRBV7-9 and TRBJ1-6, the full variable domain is DTGVSQNPRHKITKRGQNVTFRCDPISEHNRLYWYRQTLGQGPEFLTYFQNEAQLEKSRLLSDRFSAERPKGSFSTLEIQRTEQGDSAMYLCASSSGTGEGPLHFGNGTRLTVT.

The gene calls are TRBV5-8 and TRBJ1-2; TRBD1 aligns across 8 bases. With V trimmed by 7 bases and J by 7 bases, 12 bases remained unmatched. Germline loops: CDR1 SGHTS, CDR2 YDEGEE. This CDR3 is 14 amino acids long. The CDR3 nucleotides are TGTGCCAGCCCCGAGAATCAGGGGGCAGGTGGCTACACCTTC. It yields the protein CASPENQGAGGYTF. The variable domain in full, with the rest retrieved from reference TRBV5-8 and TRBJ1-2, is EAGVTQSPTHLIKTRGQQATLRCSPISGHTSVYWYQQALGLGLQFLLWYDEGEERNRGNFPPRFSGRQFPNYSSELNVNALELEDSALYLCASPENQGAGGYTFGSGTRLTVV.

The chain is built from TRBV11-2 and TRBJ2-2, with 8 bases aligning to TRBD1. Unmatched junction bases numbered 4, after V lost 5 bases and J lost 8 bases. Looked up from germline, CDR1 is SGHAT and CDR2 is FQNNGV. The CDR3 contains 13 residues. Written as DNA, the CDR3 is TGTGCCAGCAGCCTGGACAGGGCTGGGGAGCTGTTTTTT. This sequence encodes CASSLDRAGELFF.

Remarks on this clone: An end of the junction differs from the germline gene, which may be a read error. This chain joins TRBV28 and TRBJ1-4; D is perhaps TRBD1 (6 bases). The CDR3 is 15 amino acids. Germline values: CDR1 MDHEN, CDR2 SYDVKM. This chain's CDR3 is CASSLPDRTNEKLFF. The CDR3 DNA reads TGTGCCAGCAGTTTACCGGACAGAACCAATGAGAAACTGTTTTTT.

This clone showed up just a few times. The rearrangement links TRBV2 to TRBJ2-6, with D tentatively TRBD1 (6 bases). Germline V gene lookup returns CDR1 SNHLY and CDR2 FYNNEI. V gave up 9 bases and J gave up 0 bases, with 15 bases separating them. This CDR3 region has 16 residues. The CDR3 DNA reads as TGTGCCAGTACAGGGCACTATAACTCTGGGGCCAACGTCCTGACTTTC. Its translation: CASTGHYNSGANVLTF. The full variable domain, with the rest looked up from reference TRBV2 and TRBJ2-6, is EPEVTQTPSHQVTQMGQEVILRCVPISNHLYFYWYRQILGQKVEFLVSFYNNEISEKSEIFDDQFSVERPDGSNFTLKIRSTKLEDSAMYFCASTGHYNSGANVLTFGAGSRLTVL.

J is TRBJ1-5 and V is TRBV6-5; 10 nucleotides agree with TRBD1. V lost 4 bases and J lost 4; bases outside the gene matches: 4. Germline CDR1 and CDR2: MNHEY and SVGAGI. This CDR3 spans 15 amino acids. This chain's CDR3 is CASSLRGQGNQPQHF. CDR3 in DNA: TGTGCCAGCAGTTTGAGGGGACAGGGGAATCAGCCCCAGCATTTT.

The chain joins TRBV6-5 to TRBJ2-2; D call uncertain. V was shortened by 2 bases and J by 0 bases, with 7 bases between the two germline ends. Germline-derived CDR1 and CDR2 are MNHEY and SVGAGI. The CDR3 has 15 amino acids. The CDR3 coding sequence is TGTGCCAGCAGTTACAGCCCTACGAACACCGGGGAGCTGTTTTTT. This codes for CASSYSPTNTGELFF.

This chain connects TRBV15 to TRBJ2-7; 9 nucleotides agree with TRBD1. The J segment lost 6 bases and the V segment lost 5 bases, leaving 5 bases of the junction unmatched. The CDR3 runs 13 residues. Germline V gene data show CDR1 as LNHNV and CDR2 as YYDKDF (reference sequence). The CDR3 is CATSSDRGGEQYF. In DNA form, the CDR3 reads TGTGCCACCAGCTCGGACAGGGGAGGCGAGCAGTACTTC.

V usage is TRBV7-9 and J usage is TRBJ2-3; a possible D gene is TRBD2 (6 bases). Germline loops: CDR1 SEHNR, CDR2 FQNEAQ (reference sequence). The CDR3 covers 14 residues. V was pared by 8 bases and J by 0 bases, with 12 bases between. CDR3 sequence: CASELGTSTDTQYF. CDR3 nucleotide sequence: TGTGCCAGCGAGTTGGGGACTAGCACAGATACGCAGTATTTT.

The CDR3 is CASSLGAGDHYEQYF. The CDR3 coding sequence is TGTGCCAGCAGTCTAGGGGCGGGGGACCACTACGAGCAGTACTTC. The rearrangement links TRBV11-2 to TRBJ2-7, with 7 bases fitting TRBD2. Looked up from germline, CDR1 is SGHAT and CDR2 is FQNNGV. The CDR3 extends over 15 amino acids. Trimming cost V 6 bases and J 3 bases; bases outside gene matches: 11.

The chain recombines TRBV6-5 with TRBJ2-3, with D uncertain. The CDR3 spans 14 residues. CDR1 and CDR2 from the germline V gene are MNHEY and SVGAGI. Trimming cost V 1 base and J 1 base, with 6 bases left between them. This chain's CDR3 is CASSYWQGTDTQYF. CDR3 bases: TGTGCCAGCAGTTACTGGCAGGGCACAGATACGCAGTATTTT.

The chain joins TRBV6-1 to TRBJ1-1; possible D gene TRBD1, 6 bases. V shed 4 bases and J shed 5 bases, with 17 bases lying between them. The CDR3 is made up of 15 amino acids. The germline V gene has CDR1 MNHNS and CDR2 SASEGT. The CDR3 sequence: CASSAYRDRATEAFF. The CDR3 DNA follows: TGTGCCAGCAGTGCCTACAGGGATAGGGCGACTGAAGCTTTCTTT.

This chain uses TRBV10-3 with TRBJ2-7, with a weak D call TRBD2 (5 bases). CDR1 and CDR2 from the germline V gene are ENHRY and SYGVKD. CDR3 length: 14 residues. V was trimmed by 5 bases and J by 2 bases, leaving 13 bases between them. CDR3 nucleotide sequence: TGTGCCATCAGTCCTGTCGTCGGGGCCTACGAGCAGTACTTC. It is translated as CAISPVVGAYEQYF.

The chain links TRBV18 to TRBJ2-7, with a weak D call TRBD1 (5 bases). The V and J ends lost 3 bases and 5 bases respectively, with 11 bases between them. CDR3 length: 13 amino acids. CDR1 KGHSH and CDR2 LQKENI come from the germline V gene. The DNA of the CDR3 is TGTGCCAGCTCACCCAGGGAATTGGACGAGCAGTACTTC. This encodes CASSPRELDEQYF.

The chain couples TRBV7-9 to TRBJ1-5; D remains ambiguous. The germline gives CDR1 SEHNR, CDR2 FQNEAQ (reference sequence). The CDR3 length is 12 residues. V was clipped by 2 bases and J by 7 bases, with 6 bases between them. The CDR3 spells CASSLPRQPQHF. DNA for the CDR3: TGTGCCAGCAGCTTACCCCGGCAGCCCCAGCATTTT. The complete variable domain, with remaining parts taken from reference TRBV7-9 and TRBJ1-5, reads DTGVSQNPRHKITKRGQNVTFRCDPISEHNRLYWYRQTLGQGPEFLTYFQNEAQLEKSRLLSDRFSAERPKGSFSTLEIQRTEQGDSAMYLCASSLPRQPQHFGDGTRLSIL.

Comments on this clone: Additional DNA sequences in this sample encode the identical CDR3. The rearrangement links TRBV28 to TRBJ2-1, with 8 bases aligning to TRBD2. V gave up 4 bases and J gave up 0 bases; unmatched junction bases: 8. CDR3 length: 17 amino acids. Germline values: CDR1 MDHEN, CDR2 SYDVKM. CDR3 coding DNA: TGTGCCAGCAGTTCCCCGACGGGGGGGATCTCCTACAATGAGCAGTTCTTC. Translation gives CASSSPTGGISYNEQFF.

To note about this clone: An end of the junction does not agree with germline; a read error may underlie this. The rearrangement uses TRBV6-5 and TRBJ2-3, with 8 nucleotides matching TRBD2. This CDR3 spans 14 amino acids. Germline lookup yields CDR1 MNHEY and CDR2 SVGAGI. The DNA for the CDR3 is TGTGCCAACAGTTCGGGGGGGAGCACAGATACGCAGTATTTT. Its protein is CANSSGGSTDTQYF.

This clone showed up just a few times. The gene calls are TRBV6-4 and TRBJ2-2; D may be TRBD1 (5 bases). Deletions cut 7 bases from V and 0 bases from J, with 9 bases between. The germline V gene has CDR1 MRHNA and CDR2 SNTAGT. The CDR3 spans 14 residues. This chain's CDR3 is CASKGEPNTGELFF. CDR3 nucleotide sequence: TGTGCCAGCAAAGGGGAACCGAACACCGGGGAGCTGTTTTTT.

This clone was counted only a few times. The CDR3 bases are TGCGCCAGCAGCCCCCGCGGCGGAGCGGGGGACACAGATACGCAGTATTTT. Residues: CASSPRGGAGDTDTQYF. This chain links TRBV5-1 with TRBJ2-3; 8 bases agree with TRBD2. CDR1 and CDR2 (germline): SGHRS, YFSETQ. The CDR3 extends over 17 amino acids. The ends lost 4 bases at V and 2 bases at J; junction bases unmatched: 12. The full variable domain, its missing parts supplied by reference TRBV5-1 and TRBJ2-3, is KAGVTQTPRYLIKTRGQQVTLSCSPISGHRSVSWYQQTPGQGLQFLFEYFSETQRNKGNFPGRFSGRQFSNSRSEMNVSTLELGDSALYLCASSPRGGAGDTDTQYFGPGTRLTVL.

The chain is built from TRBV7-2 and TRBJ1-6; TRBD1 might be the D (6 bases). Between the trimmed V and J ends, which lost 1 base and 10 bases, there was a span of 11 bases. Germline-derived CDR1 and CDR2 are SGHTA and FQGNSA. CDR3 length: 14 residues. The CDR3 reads CASSLVQGLSPLHF. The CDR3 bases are TGTGCCAGCAGCTTAGTGCAGGGGCTGTCACCCCTCCACTTT.

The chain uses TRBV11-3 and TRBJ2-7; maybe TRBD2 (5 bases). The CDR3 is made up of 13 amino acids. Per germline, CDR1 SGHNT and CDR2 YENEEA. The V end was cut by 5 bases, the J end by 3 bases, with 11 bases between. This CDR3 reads CASSPTGGYEQYF. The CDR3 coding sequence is TGTGCCAGCAGCCCGACCGGAGGCTACGAGCAGTACTTC.

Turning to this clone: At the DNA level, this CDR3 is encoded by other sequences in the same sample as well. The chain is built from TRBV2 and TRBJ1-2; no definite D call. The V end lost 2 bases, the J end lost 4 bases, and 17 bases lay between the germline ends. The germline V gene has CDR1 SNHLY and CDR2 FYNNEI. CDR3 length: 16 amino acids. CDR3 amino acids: CASSELAAGYLYGYTF. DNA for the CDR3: TGTGCCAGCAGTGAACTGGCGGCGGGTTACCTCTATGGCTACACCTTC.

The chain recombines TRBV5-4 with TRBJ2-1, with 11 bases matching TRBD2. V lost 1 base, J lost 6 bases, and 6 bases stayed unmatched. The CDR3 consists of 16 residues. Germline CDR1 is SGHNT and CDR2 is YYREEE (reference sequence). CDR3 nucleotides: TGTGCCAGCAGCTTGCGAGGTAGCGGGGGGGTCAATGAGCAGTTCTTC. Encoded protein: CASSLRGSGGVNEQFF.

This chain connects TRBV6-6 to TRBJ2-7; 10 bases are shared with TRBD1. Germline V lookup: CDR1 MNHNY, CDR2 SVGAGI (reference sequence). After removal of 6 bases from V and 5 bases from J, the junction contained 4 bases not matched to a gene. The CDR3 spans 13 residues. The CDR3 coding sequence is TGTGCCAGCAGCAGGACAGGGGGAAACGAGCAGTACTTC. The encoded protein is CASSRTGGNEQYF.